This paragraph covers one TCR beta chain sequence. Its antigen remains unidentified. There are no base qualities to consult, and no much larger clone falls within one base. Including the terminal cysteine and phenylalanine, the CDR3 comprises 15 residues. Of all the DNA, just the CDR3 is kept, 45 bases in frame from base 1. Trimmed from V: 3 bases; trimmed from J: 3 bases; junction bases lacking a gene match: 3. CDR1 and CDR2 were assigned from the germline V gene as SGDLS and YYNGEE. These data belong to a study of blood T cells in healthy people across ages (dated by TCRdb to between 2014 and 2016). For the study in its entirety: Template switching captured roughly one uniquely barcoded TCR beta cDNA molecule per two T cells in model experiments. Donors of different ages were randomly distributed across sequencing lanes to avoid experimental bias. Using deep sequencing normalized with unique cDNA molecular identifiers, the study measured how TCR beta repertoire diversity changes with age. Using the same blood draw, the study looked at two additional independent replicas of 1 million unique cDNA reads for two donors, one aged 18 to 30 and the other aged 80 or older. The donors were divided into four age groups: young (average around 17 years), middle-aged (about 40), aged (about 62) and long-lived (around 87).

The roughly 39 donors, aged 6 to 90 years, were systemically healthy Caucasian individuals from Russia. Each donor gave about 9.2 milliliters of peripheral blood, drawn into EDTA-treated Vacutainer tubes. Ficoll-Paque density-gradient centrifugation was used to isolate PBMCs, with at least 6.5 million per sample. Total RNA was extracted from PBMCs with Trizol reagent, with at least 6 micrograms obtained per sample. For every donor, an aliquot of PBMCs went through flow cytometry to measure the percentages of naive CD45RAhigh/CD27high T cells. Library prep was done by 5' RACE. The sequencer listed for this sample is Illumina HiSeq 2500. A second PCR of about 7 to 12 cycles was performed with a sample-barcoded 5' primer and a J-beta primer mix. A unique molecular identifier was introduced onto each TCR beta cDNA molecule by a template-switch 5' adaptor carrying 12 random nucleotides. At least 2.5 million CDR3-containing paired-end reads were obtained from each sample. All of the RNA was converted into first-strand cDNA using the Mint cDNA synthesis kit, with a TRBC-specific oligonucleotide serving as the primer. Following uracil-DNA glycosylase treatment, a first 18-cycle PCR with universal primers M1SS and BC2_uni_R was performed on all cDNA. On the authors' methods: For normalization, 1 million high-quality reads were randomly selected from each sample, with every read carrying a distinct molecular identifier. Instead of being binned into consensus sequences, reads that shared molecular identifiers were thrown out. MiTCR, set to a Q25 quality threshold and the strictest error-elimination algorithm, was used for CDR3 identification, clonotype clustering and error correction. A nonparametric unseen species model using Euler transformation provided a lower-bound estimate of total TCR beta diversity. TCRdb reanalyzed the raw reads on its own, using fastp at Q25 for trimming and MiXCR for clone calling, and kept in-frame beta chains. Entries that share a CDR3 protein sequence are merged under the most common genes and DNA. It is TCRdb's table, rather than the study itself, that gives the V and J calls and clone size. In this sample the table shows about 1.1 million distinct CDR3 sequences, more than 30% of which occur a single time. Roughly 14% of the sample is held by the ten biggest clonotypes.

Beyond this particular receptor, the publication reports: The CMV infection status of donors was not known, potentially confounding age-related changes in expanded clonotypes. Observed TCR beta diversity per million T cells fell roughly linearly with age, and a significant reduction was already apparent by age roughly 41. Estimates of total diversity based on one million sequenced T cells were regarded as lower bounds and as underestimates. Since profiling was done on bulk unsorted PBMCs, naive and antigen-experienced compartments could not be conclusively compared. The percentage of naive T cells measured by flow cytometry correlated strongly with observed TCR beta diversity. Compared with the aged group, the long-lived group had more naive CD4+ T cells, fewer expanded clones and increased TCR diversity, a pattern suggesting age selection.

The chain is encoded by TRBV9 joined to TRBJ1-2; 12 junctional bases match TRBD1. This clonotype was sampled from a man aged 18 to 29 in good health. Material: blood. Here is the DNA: TGTGCCAGCAGCGAGGGACAGGGGGCTGACTATGGCTACACCTTC. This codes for CASSEGQGADYGYTF.